Listed below are T cell receptor beta chains from one sample, sequenced in a study of blood T cells in healthy people across ages. MiXCR, run by TCRdb on the 5' RACE reads, gives a single entry per CDR3 protein. The table has about 1 million distinct CDR3 sequences, roughly 45% seen once; the top ten hold approximately 19%. Sequencing was carried out using blood. These receptors came from an older woman in good health. Each CDR3 is given with its conserved first and last residue. A D gene is named only where the DNA matches it firmly. A row's size may be missing; if present it is once, few, many or a size class.

v_gene,j_gene,abundance,d_gene,CDR3aa,CDR3nt
TRBV5-5,TRBJ1-5,-,-,CASSPQGFSNQPQHF,TGTGCCAGCAGCCCCCAGGGGTTTAGCAATCAGCCCCAGCATTTT
TRBV7-9,TRBJ1-6,-,TRBD1,CASSRRGPGSPLHF,TGTGCCAGCAGCCGCAGGGGGCCCGGATCACCCCTCCACTTT
TRBV29-1,TRBJ2-4,many,TRBD1,CSALTGADIQYF,TGCAGCGCCCTGACAGGGGCAGACATTCAGTACTTC
TRBV30,TRBJ2-3,once,-,CAWSLSGSTDTQYF,TGTGCCTGGAGTCTAAGCGGGAGCACAGATACGCAGTATTTT
TRBV7-3,TRBJ1-1,-,-,CASSLRPPGWHTEAFF,TGTGCCAGCAGCTTAAGGCCCCCTGGGTGGCACACTGAAGCTTTCTTT
TRBV5-1,TRBJ1-5,-,-,CATIQKDWSHSNQPQHF,TGCGCCACAATCCAAAAGGACTGGAGCCATAGCAATCAGCCCCAGCATTTT
TRBV2,TRBJ2-7,-,-,CASRGGVYEQYF,TGTGCCAGCAGGGGGGGAGTCTACGAGCAGTACTTC
TRBV29-1,TRBJ2-7,many,TRBD1,CSVGESGTGFAYEQYF,TGCAGCGTTGGCGAGTCCGGGACAGGGTTCGCCTACGAGCAGTACTTC
TRBV10-3,TRBJ2-1,-,TRBD2,CAISDRTSGRLYNEQFF,TGTGCCATCAGTGACCGGACTAGCGGGAGGTTATACAATGAGCAGTTCTTC
TRBV9,TRBJ2-1,-,TRBD2,CASSVEGGDGLAGRDTGQFF,TGTGCCAGCAGCGTAGAGGGAGGGGACGGACTAGCGGGTCGGGATACTGGGCAGTTCTTC
TRBV20-1,TRBJ2-1,-,-,CSAEDSRKESNEQFF,TGCAGTGCGGAAGACTCCCGAAAGGAGAGCAATGAGCAGTTCTTC
TRBV20-1,TRBJ1-4,once,-,CSARDLRAGEKLFF,TGCAGTGCTAGAGATTTGCGTGCGGGCGAAAAACTGTTTTTT
TRBV6-6,TRBJ2-6,-,-,CAITGGTTVLTF,TGTGCCATCACGGGTGGGACCACCGTCCTGACTTTC
TRBV7-2,TRBJ2-4,many,-,CASSLVGLAGRAKNIQYF,TGTGCCAGCAGCTTAGTTGGTCTAGCTGGAAGAGCCAAAAACATTCAGTACTTC
TRBV7-9,TRBJ2-3,once,TRBD2,CASSSLSGRASTDTQYF,TGTGCCAGCAGCTCCCTTAGCGGGAGGGCTAGCACAGATACGCAGTATTTT
TRBV6-2/TRBV6-3,TRBJ2-7,-,TRBD1,CASSYHRGVVYEQYF,TGTGCCAGCAGTTATCACAGGGGCGTAGTCTACGAGCAGTACTTC
TRBV12-3/TRBV12-4,TRBJ2-1,-,-,CASSLFKPGLGQFF,TGTGCCAGCAGTTTGTTCAAGCCAGGTCTAGGGCAGTTCTTC
TRBV5-6,TRBJ2-4,-,-,CASRDRRLGQNIQYF,TGTGCCAGCAGAGACAGGAGGTTGGGCCAAAACATTCAGTACTTC
TRBV7-9,TRBJ1-4,-,-,CASSVVLEEKLFF,TGTGCCAGCAGCGTAGTCTTAGAGGAAAAACTGTTTTTT
TRBV11-2,TRBJ2-1,-,-,CASSPGPVNEQFF,TGTGCCAGCAGCCCCGGACCAGTCAATGAGCAGTTCTTC
TRBV27,TRBJ2-3,-,-,CASRLQGGDTQYF,TGTGCCAGCAGACTCCAGGGCGGAGATACGCAGTATTTT
TRBV25-1,TRBJ2-7,few,-,CASSESQRPYEQYF,TGTGCCAGCAGTGAATCGCAGCGGCCCTACGAGCAGTACTTC
TRBV7-6,TRBJ1-2,few,TRBD1,CASSPGEGQGIYGYTF,TGTGCCAGCAGCCCCGGGGAGGGACAGGGGATCTATGGCTACACCTTC
TRBV3-1,TRBJ2-1,-,-,CASSPDAAGNEQFF,TGTGCCAGCAGCCCAGACGCAGCGGGCAATGAGCAGTTCTTC
TRBV20-1,TRBJ2-5,-,-,CSATGAPIQETQYF,TGCAGTGCTACGGGGGCGCCCATACAAGAGACCCAGTACTTC
TRBV29-1,TRBJ1-2,-,-,CSVETRRGRGYTF,TGCAGCGTGGAGACAAGGCGGGGTCGGGGCTACACCTTC
TRBV6-2/TRBV6-3,TRBJ2-7,-,TRBD2,CASTSRLAGVIEQYF,TGTGCCAGCACCTCGCGACTAGCGGGAGTCATCGAGCAGTACTTC
TRBV20-1,TRBJ2-7,-,-,CSASRDGGFRHEQYF,TGCAGTGCTTCCCGGGACGGCGGATTCCGGCACGAGCAGTACTTC
TRBV18,TRBJ2-5,-,-,CASSPPLHQETQYF,TGTGCCAGCTCACCACCACTACACCAAGAGACCCAGTACTTC
TRBV3-1,TRBJ2-1,-,-,CASSPRLVRMFNEQFF,TGTGCCAGCAGCCCCCGACTAGTCCGGATGTTCAATGAGCAGTTCTTC
TRBV28,TRBJ1-5,few,TRBD1,CASSTFQGADQPQHF,TGTGCCAGCAGTACATTCCAGGGGGCCGATCAGCCCCAGCATTTT
TRBV4-2,TRBJ2-7,once,-,CASSQEGAGKHEQYF,TGTGCTAGCAGCCAAGAGGGCGCAGGGAAGCACGAGCAGTACTTC
TRBV7-9,TRBJ1-1,-,TRBD1,CASSLATGAWKTEAFF,TGTGCCAGCAGCTTAGCGACAGGGGCTTGGAAAACTGAAGCTTTCTTT
TRBV7-9,TRBJ2-5,-,-,CASSPKRSAGGGEQYF,TGTGCCAGCAGCCCCAAACGATCGGCAGGAGGGGGAGAGCAGTACTTC
TRBV28,TRBJ2-5,-,-,CAGSLIQGPNEQYF,TGTGCCGGCAGTTTGATACAGGGCCCCAATGAGCAGTACTTC
TRBV2,TRBJ2-3,few,TRBD2,CASSSGSGGTDTQYF,TGTGCCAGCAGCTCGGGGAGCGGGGGAACAGATACGCAGTATTTT
TRBV9,TRBJ2-5,few,TRBD1,CASSEDRGWGRETQYF,TGTGCCAGCAGCGAGGACAGGGGTTGGGGTCGAGAGACCCAGTACTTC
TRBV30,TRBJ2-1,-,TRBD1,CAWRADRGLSNEQFF,TGTGCCTGGAGAGCAGACAGGGGACTTTCCAATGAGCAGTTCTTC
TRBV7-6,TRBJ2-3,few,TRBD2,CASSLAYEGGPADTQYF,TGTGCCAGCAGCTTAGCGTACGAGGGAGGGCCTGCAGATACGCAGTATTTT
TRBV27,TRBJ1-4,-,-,CASSLAGREEKLFF,TGTGCCAGCAGTTTGGCAGGGCGCGAGGAAAAACTGTTTTTT
TRBV20-1,TRBJ2-7,few,-,CSARVGSSYEQYF,TGCAGTGCTAGAGTGGGGAGCTCCTACGAGCAGTACTTC
TRBV7-9,TRBJ2-7,-,TRBD2,CASSPSGAYNEQYF,TGTGCCAGCAGCCCTAGCGGGGCCTACAATGAGCAGTACTTC
TRBV7-9,TRBJ2-7,once,TRBD1,CASSPAGGLPYEQYF,TGTGCCAGCAGCCCAGCAGGGGGCCTACCTTACGAGCAGTACTTC
TRBV5-1,TRBJ2-7,-,-,CASSSGLIYEQYF,TGCGCCAGCAGCTCGGGACTGATCTACGAGCAGTACTTC
TRBV6-6,TRBJ2-7,few,TRBD1,CASSYANEADRGYEQYF,TGTGCCAGCAGTTACGCCAACGAGGCGGACAGGGGCTACGAGCAGTACTTC
TRBV3-1,TRBJ1-2,-,-,CASSQVRGGYTF,TGTGCCAGCAGCCAAGTAAGGGGTGGCTACACCTTC